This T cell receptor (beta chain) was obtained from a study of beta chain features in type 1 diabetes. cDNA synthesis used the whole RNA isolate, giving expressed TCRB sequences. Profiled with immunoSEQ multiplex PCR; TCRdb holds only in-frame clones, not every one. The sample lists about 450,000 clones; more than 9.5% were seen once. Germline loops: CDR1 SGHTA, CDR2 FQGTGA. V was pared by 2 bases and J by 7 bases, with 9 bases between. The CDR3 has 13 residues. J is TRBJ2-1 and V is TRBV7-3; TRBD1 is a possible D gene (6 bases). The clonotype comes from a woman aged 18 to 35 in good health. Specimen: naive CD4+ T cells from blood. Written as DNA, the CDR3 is TGTGCCAGCAGCTTACAACAGGGTAATGAGCAGTTCTTC. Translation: CASSLQQGNEQFF.